Following are 8 T cell receptor beta chains from one sample sequenced in a study of T cell responses to AZD1222 COVID-19 vaccine. The table came from immunoSEQ multiplex PCR; TCRdb's copy has only in-frame clones and leaves some out. Counted here are 100,000 to 150,000 clones, roughly 88% occurring once; the ten biggest clones make up under 9%. The material sequenced was peripheral blood, taken on day 0 of AZD1222 vaccination. These receptors all stem from an adult in good health.

This clone appeared once. V gene TRBV7-9 combines with J gene TRBJ2-5; tentative D call: TRBD2 (6 bases). The V gene's germline CDR1 is SEHNR and CDR2 FQNEAQ (reference sequence). With 7 bases removed from V and 5 bases from J, the gap between germline ends came to 20 bases. The CDR3 has 15 amino acids. The CDR3: CASTQDLAGGETQYF. In DNA, the CDR3 is TGTGCCAGCACCCAAGACCTGGCCGGAGGGGAGACCCAGTACTTC.

The J gene is TRBJ1-1, the V gene TRBV2; TRBD1 aligns across 8 bases. The V gene's germline CDR1 is SNHLY and CDR2 FYNNEI. J lost 5 bases, V lost 2 bases, and 10 bases had no gene match. The length of the CDR3 is 16 residues. CDR3: CASSERPGGAWTEAFF. CDR3 nucleotide sequence: TGTGCCAGCAGTGAACGGCCAGGGGGCGCGTGGACTGAAGCTTTCTTT.

The rearrangement uses TRBV3-1 (or the pseudogene TRBV3-2) and TRBJ2-1, with 11 bases aligning to TRBD2. There are 17 residues in the CDR3. Germline assignment: CDR1 LGHDT and CDR2 YNNKEL (reference sequence). With V trimmed by 4 bases and J by 5 bases, 10 bases remained unmatched. The CDR3 DNA reads as TGTGCCAGCAGCCGCGGGTGGGCTAGCGGGAGGAACAATGAGCAGTTCTTC. This codes for CASSRGWASGRNNEQFF.

The rearrangement uses TRBV7-3 and TRBJ2-2, with TRBD1 matching 9 bases. There are 14 residues in the CDR3. The germline V gene has CDR1 SGHTA and CDR2 FQGTGA. V lost 5 bases and J lost 4; bases outside the gene matches: 2. Here the CDR3 reads CASSRDRATGELFF. In DNA, the CDR3 is TGTGCCAGCAGCAGGGACAGGGCCACCGGGGAGCTGTTTTTT. Using reference TRBV7-3 and TRBJ2-2 for the parts outside the CDR3, the full variable domain is GAGVSQTPSNKVTEKGKYVELRCDPISGHTALYWYRQSLGQGPEFLIYFQGTGAADDSGLPNDRFFAVRPEGSVSTLKIQRTERGDSAVYLCASSRDRATGELFFGEGSRLTVL.

This rearrangement joins TRBV7-8 to TRBJ1-2; D gene ambiguous. With 4 bases removed from V and 1 base from J, the gap between germline ends came to 7 bases. Germline V gene sequence: CDR1 SGHVS, CDR2 FQNEAQ. The CDR3 covers 13 residues. CDR3 sequence reads: CASSSAVNYGYTF. The CDR3 DNA follows: TGTGCCAGCAGCTCGGCAGTTAACTATGGCTACACCTTC.

The genes are TRBV7-3 and TRBJ2-3, with TRBD2 identical over 7 bases. The germline V gene encodes CDR1 SGHTA and CDR2 FQGTGA. The CDR3 runs to 15 residues. Trimming removed 3 bases from V and 1 base from J; junction bases left unmatched: 4. CDR3 loop: CASSFGGGGTDTQYF. The DNA of the CDR3 is TGTGCCAGCAGCTTCGGCGGGGGAGGCACAGATACGCAGTATTTT.

The rearrangement links TRBV18 to TRBJ1-6; 10 bases line up with TRBD1. CDR1 is KGHSH and CDR2 is LQKENI in the germline V gene. Trimming at V came to 4 bases and at J to 5 bases, leaving 5 bases not matched to a gene. The CDR3 contains 16 residues. The CDR3 DNA reads TGTGCCAGCTCACGCGCCGGGACAGGGGATAATTCACCCCTCCACTTT. Translating gives CASSRAGTGDNSPLHF.

The chain carries TRBV14 and TRBJ2-5, with 7 positions matching TRBD2. The germline gives CDR1 SGHDN, CDR2 FVKESK. The CDR3 consists of 15 residues. Germline trimming cut 8 bases from V and 3 bases from J; bases unmatched to any gene: 12. Here the CDR3 DNA reads TGTGCCAGCGGGCCCCCGGGACTACGCAAAGAGACCCAGTACTTC. Encoded protein: CASGPPGLRKETQYF.